These 25 T cell receptor beta chains share one sample of origin, sequenced in a study of T cells after yellow fever vaccination. Each CDR3 protein is one row after TCRdb ran MiXCR on the 5' RACE reads. Among some 350,000 distinct CDR3 sequences listed, 6% to 8% were seen once. This material consisted of PBMCs, taken 5 days after the yellow fever booster vaccination. These receptors all come from a man in his thirties or forties who received the YFV17D yellow fever vaccine.

This clonotype was counted ten times or more. The rearrangement joins TRBV20-1 to TRBJ1-6; D gene unclear. The germline gives CDR1 DFQATT, CDR2 SNEGSKA (reference sequence). The CDR3 length is 11 residues. V dropped 0 bases and J dropped 14 bases, with 8 bases sitting between them. CDR3 loop: CSARDRAALHF. DNA for the CDR3: TGCAGTGCTAGAGATCGGGCAGCCCTCCACTTT.

This clonotype was recorded many times. J is TRBJ2-7 and V is TRBV10-3, with 9 bases matching TRBD2. The CDR3 has 15 amino acids. CDR1 is ENHRY, CDR2 SYGVKD, per germline. The trim removed 2 bases at V and 1 base at J, leaving 3 bases unmatched. The CDR3 DNA is TGTGCCATCAGTGAGCAGGCGGGAGGGTCCTACGAGCAGTACTTC. The encoded protein is CAISEQAGGSYEQYF.

This clonotype was recorded at least ten times. The chain has TRBV4-3 and TRBJ2-5; 7 nucleotides match TRBD1. The CDR3 runs 18 residues. Germline CDR1 LGHNA, CDR2 YSLEER. V lost 4 bases to trimming and J lost 5 bases; unmatched junction nucleotides: 19. CDR3 DNA sequence: TGCGCCAGCAGCCCCACTTATCGCTCCGGGACAGCAGTGGAGACCCAGTACTTC. Encoded protein: CASSPTYRSGTAVETQYF.

This clonotype was observed many times. The chain combines TRBV6-4 with TRBJ1-1; D remains ambiguous. The CDR3 covers 13 residues. Per the germline V gene, CDR1 is MRHNA and CDR2 is SNTAGT. V was clipped by 5 bases and J by 0 bases, with 7 bases between them. The CDR3 nucleotides read TGTGCCAGCAGTCGCACCTTGAACACTGAAGCTTTCTTT. It yields the protein CASSRTLNTEAFF.

The table lists this clonotype with a few counts. The rearrangement links TRBV5-4 to TRBJ2-1; D remains ambiguous. Trimming shortened V by 6 bases and J by 1 base, and 2 bases separated the two germline ends. The germline gives CDR1 SGHNT, CDR2 YYREEE (reference sequence). The CDR3 runs to 11 residues. This CDR3 is CASISYNEQFF. The CDR3 DNA reads TGTGCCAGCATATCCTACAATGAGCAGTTCTTC.

CDR3 sequence (DNA): TGTGCCAGCAGTGATGTTCCTGCAGTCGTACAGCGGGGCAACTATGGCTACACCTTC. Its translation is CASSDVPAVVQRGNYGYTF. This chain connects TRBV2 to TRBJ1-2, with a tentative D call TRBD1 (5 bases). This CDR3 comprises 19 residues. The germline V gene has CDR1 SNHLY and CDR2 FYNNEI. V lost 3 bases and J 2 bases, leaving 25 bases between the germline ends.

The V call is TRBV6-2 or TRBV6-3, the J call TRBJ2-5, with D perhaps matching TRBD1 (6 bases). Trimming stripped 5 bases from V and 3 bases from J, with 19 bases between. Germline V lookup: CDR1 MNHEY, CDR2 SVGEGT. The CDR3 extends over 16 amino acids. The CDR3 region is CASSLPIWGREETQYF. CDR3 nucleotide sequence: TGTGCCAGCAGTCTTCCGATTTGGGGGCGCGAAGAGACCCAGTACTTC.

The table lists this clonotype with many counts. The V and J genes are TRBV6-5 and TRBJ2-1, with 9 bases aligning to TRBD2. J gave up 8 bases and V 2 bases, and 7 bases lay outside the gene matches. Germline V lookup: CDR1 MNHEY, CDR2 SVGAGI. The CDR3 consists of 15 residues. CDR3 sequence: CASSYGGRVLDEQFF. CDR3 nucleotide sequence: TGTGCCAGCAGTTACGGCGGGAGGGTATTGGATGAGCAGTTCTTC.

The V and J genes are TRBV19 and TRBJ2-1, with TRBD2 as a possible D gene (6 bases). Germline V gene data show CDR1 as LNHDA and CDR2 as SQIVND (reference sequence). The CDR3 has 15 residues. CDR3 region: CARVVAASSYNEQFF. For the CDR3, the DNA is TGTGCTAGAGTAGTAGCGGCTAGCTCCTACAATGAGCAGTTCTTC.

This rearrangement joins TRBV5-4 to TRBJ2-5; 8 bases fit TRBD1. Losses at the gene ends were 3 bases for V and 5 bases for J; bases not matched to a gene: 6. The germline V gene has CDR1 SGHNT and CDR2 YYREEE (reference sequence). CDR3 length: 14 residues. CDR3 residues: CASSWTGMGETQYF. The CDR3 region has the DNA TGTGCCAGCAGCTGGACAGGGATGGGCGAGACCCAGTACTTC.

The genes are TRBV10-3 and TRBJ1-5; 7 nucleotides match TRBD1. From germline, CDR1 is ENHRY and CDR2 SYGVKD. J lost 6 bases, V lost 3 bases, and 11 bases had no gene match. This CDR3 is built from 16 residues. The CDR3 spells CAISDPGEGAVQPQHF. The DNA of the CDR3 is TGTGCCATCAGTGACCCCGGGGAGGGGGCGGTTCAGCCCCAGCATTTT.

The sample holds a few counts of this clonotype. This chain uses TRBV5-1 with TRBJ2-7; tentatively, D is TRBD1 (5 bases). V was clipped by 0 bases and J by 0 bases, with 19 bases between them. Per the germline V gene, CDR1 is SGHRS and CDR2 is YFSETQ. CDR3 length equals 18 residues. The CDR3 nucleotides read TGCGCCAGCAGCTTGGGGGTCCAGGGTAAAGGACCCTCCTACGAGCAGTACTTC. Translated: CASSLGVQGKGPSYEQYF. The full variable domain, its missing parts supplied by reference TRBV5-1 and TRBJ2-7, is KAGVTQTPRYLIKTRGQQVTLSCSPISGHRSVSWYQQTPGQGLQFLFEYFSETQRNKGNFPGRFSGRQFSNSRSEMNVSTLELGDSALYLCASSLGVQGKGPSYEQYFGPGTRLTVT.

The chain carries TRBV7-2 and TRBJ2-2, with a weak D call TRBD1 (6 bases). The CDR3 covers 16 residues. Between the trimmed V and J ends, which lost 5 bases and 3 bases, there was a span of 16 bases. Germline CDR1 and CDR2: SGHTA and FQGNSA. This chain's CDR3 is CASSRAPGHYTGELFF. In DNA form, the CDR3 reads TGTGCCAGCAGCCGTGCCCCGGGACACTACACCGGGGAGCTGTTTTTT.

The genes are TRBV4-3 and TRBJ2-3; D may be TRBD1 (6 bases). Germline V CDR1 and CDR2: LGHNA, YSLEER. CDR3 length: 15 amino acids. V was shortened by 2 bases and J by 2 bases, with 11 bases between the two germline ends. The CDR3 region has the DNA TGCGCCAGCAGCCAACTACAGGGATCCACAGATACGCAGTATTTT. Its translation is CASSQLQGSTDTQYF.

This clonotype was seen only a few times. The V gene is TRBV12-3 or TRBV12-4, the J gene TRBJ2-7; D unresolved. The CDR3 extends over 16 amino acids. The germline V and J ends were trimmed by 4 bases and 5 bases, with 21 bases remaining between them. The CDR3 DNA sequence: TGTGCCAGCAGTTCTGAAGTTCTGACGGCGCACGACGAGCAGTACTTC. Its translation is CASSSEVLTAHDEQYF.

This clonotype appeared once. At one end the junction does not follow the germline gene, possibly because of a read error. The chain combines TRBV7-2 with TRBJ2-2; 11 bases align to TRBD2. Germline CDR1 is SGHTA and CDR2 is FQGNSA. CDR3 size: 17 residues. CDR3 sequence (DNA): TGTGCCAGCAGCCCACGGACTAGCGGGTCACGCGCCGGGGAGCTGTATTTT. Amino acid sequence: CASSPRTSGSRAGELYF.

This chain uses TRBV11-2 with TRBJ1-4; 8 bases align to TRBD1. Germline trimming cut 7 bases from V and 8 bases from J; bases unmatched to any gene: 9. CDR1 is SGHAT and CDR2 is FQNNGV in the germline V gene. This CDR3 contains 14 residues. The CDR3 reads CASTNRGGREKLFF. The CDR3 region has the DNA TGTGCCAGCACAAACAGGGGGGGAAGAGAAAAACTGTTTTTT.

Regarding this clonotype: One end of the junction does not line up with germline, which may come from a read error. The chain joins TRBV20-1 to TRBJ2-5; the match to TRBD2 covers 10 bases. CDR3 length: 16 amino acids. Germline loops: CDR1 DFQATT, CDR2 SNEGSKA (reference sequence). The CDR3 nucleotides are TGCTGTGCCGACCCGAGCGGGAGGGCCTCGGGGGAGACCCAGTACTTC. This codes for CCADPSGRASGETQYF.

The chain joins TRBV20-1 to TRBJ2-3; the D gene is possibly TRBD1 (7 bases). CDR1 is DFQATT and CDR2 is SNEGSKA in the germline V gene (reference sequence). The CDR3 has 15 amino acids. V gave up 3 bases and J gave up 6 bases, with 19 bases separating them. The CDR3 sequence: CSASFSRQGGDTQYF. The CDR3 DNA is TGCAGTGCTAGTTTTTCCCGCCAGGGGGGTGATACGCAGTATTTT.

In its sample, this clonotype was seen a few times. This chain links TRBV11-3 with TRBJ2-1, with D perhaps matching TRBD2 (5 bases). From germline, CDR1 is SGHNT and CDR2 YENEEA. Trimming stripped 4 bases from V and 5 bases from J, with 9 bases between. CDR3 length: 13 residues. The CDR3 here is CASSSPGDNEQFF. The CDR3 DNA reads TGTGCCAGCAGCTCCCCCGGGGACAATGAGCAGTTCTTC.

This clonotype was observed a few times. The V gene is TRBV29-1, the J gene TRBJ2-7; 8 nucleotides align to TRBD2. The germline V gene encodes CDR1 SQVTM and CDR2 ANQGSEA. The CDR3 has 12 residues. The trim removed 6 bases at V and 4 bases at J, leaving 5 bases unmatched. The CDR3 sequence is CSVTREGYEQYF. In nucleotides, the CDR3 is TGCAGCGTCACCCGGGAGGGGTACGAGCAGTACTTC.

The genes are TRBV4-3 and TRBJ2-1; D not certain. Trimming left V 0 bases short and J 12 bases short, with 12 bases between. Germline lookup yields CDR1 LGHNA and CDR2 YSLEER. This CDR3 comprises 13 residues. CDR3: CASSQDGSLGQFF. The CDR3 DNA sequence: TGCGCCAGCAGCCAAGATGGGTCCCTTGGGCAGTTCTTC.

The CDR3 bases are TGTGCCAGCAGAAGAGGGGGCAGGGATAATTCACCCCTCCACTTT. Protein: CASRRGGRDNSPLHF. The rearrangement joins TRBV6-1 to TRBJ1-6; 7 bases line up with TRBD1. V shed 6 bases, J shed 5 bases, and the junction held 7 bases outside the gene matches. The CDR3 sequence is 15 residues long. Germline CDR1 is MNHNS and CDR2 is SASEGT.

This clonotype was seen many times. This CDR3 is CASSLTGGPNYGYTF. DNA of the CDR3: TGTGCCAGCAGCCTTACAGGAGGACCTAACTATGGCTACACCTTC. This chain joins TRBV7-2 and TRBJ1-2, with D perhaps matching TRBD1 (5 bases). CDR1 is SGHTA and CDR2 is FQGNSA in the germline V gene. Deletions cut 5 bases from V and 0 bases from J, with 13 bases between. The CDR3 contains 15 residues.

The rearrangement uses TRBV20-1 and TRBJ2-5; 11 bases match TRBD2. V trimming: 5 bases; J trimming: 4 bases; junction bases outside the gene matches: 6. The CDR3 covers 14 residues. Germline CDR1 is DFQATT and CDR2 is SNEGSKA (reference sequence). This chain's CDR3 is CSAATSGAGETQYF. CDR3 bases: TGCAGTGCTGCGACTAGCGGGGCGGGAGAGACCCAGTACTTC.